The clone carrying this TCR beta chain was picked up many times. This entry is derived from a study of T-cell reconstitution after alpha-beta-depleted transplantation in children. Unique molecular identifiers featured in how the TCRbeta library was prepared. MiXCR was run by TCRdb on the PCR reads, yielding one entry per CDR3 protein. This sample has 200,000 to 250,000 distinct CDR3 sequences, with around 8.4% found just once. Germline CDR1 MNHEY, CDR2 SMNVEV (reference sequence). The CDR3 covers 15 residues. After removal of 3 bases from V and 4 bases from J, the junction contained 3 bases not matched to a gene.

Sequencing used PBMCs, mostly from graft donor cells, obtained 360 days after TCRalphabeta/CD19-depleted stem cell transplant. The V call is TRBV27, the J call TRBJ2-1, with 10 nucleotides matching TRBD2. The receptor was isolated from a male patient between 2 and 10 years old who had a stem cell transplant for acute myeloid leukemia, so the T cells may come from the graft donor. The CDR3: CASSLGTSAYNEQFF. The CDR3 region has the DNA TGTGCCAGCAGTTTGGGGACTAGCGCTTACAATGAGCAGTTCTTC.